These 5 T cell receptor beta chains share one sample of origin, sequenced in a study of cytomegalovirus exposure and HLA in healthy donors. Primers included in the PCR were 60 Vbeta and 13 Jbeta primers. Clones were sequenced by immunoSEQ multiplex PCR, and TCRdb holds only the in-frame ones, with some missing. The table lists 150,000 to 250,000 clones, around 85% of them singletons. Input material: PBMCs. These receptor sequences come from a woman between 45 and 65 years old in good health and CMV-seronegative.

For the CDR3, the DNA is TGTGCCAGCAGCTTGGGGACTAAGGACTACGAGCAGTACTTC. Residues: CASSLGTKDYEQYF. This chain links TRBV5-4 with TRBJ2-7; tentative D call: TRBD2 (6 bases). V was shortened by 0 bases and J by 3 bases, with 10 bases between the two germline ends. Per germline, CDR1 SGHNT and CDR2 YYREEE (reference sequence). The CDR3 is 14 residues long.

The chain employs TRBV10-2 and TRBJ1-3, with D perhaps matching TRBD1 (6 bases). Trimming pared 2 bases from V and 2 bases from J, leaving 10 bases between. The CDR3 contains 15 residues. The V gene's germline CDR1 is WSHSY and CDR2 SAAADI. CDR3 sequence (DNA): TGCGCCAGCAGTGAGAGTGCAGGGGCTGGAAACACCATATATTTT. This translates into CASSESAGAGNTIYF.

V gene TRBV5-4 combines with J gene TRBJ2-2, with a possible D match to TRBD2 (5 bases). The CDR3 consists of 17 residues. V lost 4 bases to trimming and J lost 1 base, with 17 bases between them. The germline V gene encodes CDR1 SGHNT and CDR2 YYREEE (reference sequence). CDR3 sequence reads: CASSRRTGKGNTGELFF. The CDR3 DNA is TGTGCCAGCAGCCGTAGGACCGGGAAGGGGAACACCGGGGAGCTGTTTTTT.

This clone came up a few times. The chain joins TRBV7-2 to TRBJ1-2; TRBD1 agrees at 7 bases. Unmatched junction bases numbered 11, after V lost 0 bases and J lost 7 bases. CDR1 is SGHTA and CDR2 is FQGNSA in the germline V gene. The CDR3 totals 16 residues. CDR3: CASSLANSRRGRGYTF. Written as DNA, the CDR3 is TGTGCCAGCAGCTTAGCGAACAGTCGGAGGGGGCGTGGCTACACCTTC. Based on the CDR3 plus reference TRBV7-2 and TRBJ1-2, the full variable domain is GAGVSQSPSNKVTEKGKDVELRCDPISGHTALYWYRQSLGQGLEFLIYFQGNSAPDKSGLPSDRFSAERTGGSVSTLTIQRTQQEDSAVYLCASSLANSRRGRGYTFGSGTRLTVV.

The chain carries TRBV30 and TRBJ2-7; 12 nucleotides align to TRBD1. The CDR3 is 15 amino acids. The junction had 5 bases not matched to a gene; V was cut back by 0 bases and J by 5 bases. From germline, CDR1 is GTSNPN and CDR2 SVGIG (reference sequence). CDR3 DNA: TGTGCCTGGAGTGTCCCAGGGACAGGGGGCGACGAGCAGTACTTC. This encodes CAWSVPGTGGDEQYF.